A single sample gave rise to the 9 T cell receptor beta chains below, sequenced in a study of shared clonotypes between healthy human individuals. The protocol was immunoSEQ multiplex PCR, while the TCRdb copy is restricted to in-frame clones and leaves out a portion. Counted here are about 1,900,000 clones, approximately 94% occurring once; the ten biggest clones make up 0.95% to 1.5%. Naive CD8 cells comprised CD45RO-negative, CCR7-positively selected cells, excluding terminally differentiated effector memory CD45RA+ cells. Sequencing input: naive CD8+ T cells sorted from blood. The origin of the receptors is a man between 18 and 29 years old in good health.

The chain uses TRBV11-2 and TRBJ2-1; 11 bases fit TRBD2. In germline, CDR1 is SGHAT, CDR2 FQNNGV. V trimming: 5 bases; J trimming: 3 bases; junction bases outside the gene matches: 3. The CDR3 length is 15 residues. CDR3 DNA: TGTGCCAGCAGCATACTAGCGGGGGACTACAATGAGCAGTTCTTC. Translated: CASSILAGDYNEQFF.

V usage is TRBV5-4 and J usage is TRBJ1-1; tentative D call: TRBD1 (5 bases). Germline CDR1 SGHNT, CDR2 YYREEE (reference sequence). V was trimmed by 3 bases and J by 0 bases, leaving 9 bases between them. The CDR3 is made up of 14 amino acids. The CDR3 DNA sequence: TGTGCCAGCAGCTGGGACCTCATGAACACTGAAGCTTTCTTT. It is translated as CASSWDLMNTEAFF.

CDR3 nucleotides: TGTGCCAGCAGCTTGGGGGACAGGACCCGCCCCTACGAGCAGTACTTC. It is translated as CASSLGDRTRPYEQYF. This chain joins TRBV7-9 and TRBJ2-7, with 8 bases lining up with TRBD1. The V gene end was trimmed by 3 bases and the J gene end by 2 bases; junction bases not matched to a gene: 9. This CDR3 has 16 residues. Germline-derived CDR1 and CDR2 are SEHNR and FQNEAQ (reference sequence). The complete variable domain, with remaining parts taken from reference TRBV7-9 and TRBJ2-7, reads DTGVSQNPRHKITKRGQNVTFRCDPISEHNRLYWYRQTLGQGPEFLTYFQNEAQLEKSRLLSDRFSAERPKGSFSTLEIQRTEQGDSAMYLCASSLGDRTRPYEQYFGPGTRLTVT.

This rearrangement joins TRBV4-1 to TRBJ2-7, with no clear D. CDR1 and CDR2 (germline): MGHRA, YSYEKL. Trimming left V 1 base short and J 3 bases short, with 13 bases between. The CDR3 is 15 amino acids. The CDR3 spells CASSQVMGSYYEQYF. The CDR3 DNA follows: TGCGCCAGCAGCCAAGTAATGGGCAGTTACTACGAGCAGTACTTC.

The chain employs TRBV7-2 and TRBJ2-7; 8 positions agree with TRBD2. Per germline, CDR1 SGHTA and CDR2 FQGNSA. The CDR3 extends over 17 amino acids. With V trimmed by 4 bases and J by 4 bases, 15 bases remained unmatched. The chain's CDR3 is CASSSNPQTSVGYEQYF. CDR3 nucleotides: TGTGCCAGCAGCTCCAATCCCCAGACTAGCGTAGGGTACGAGCAGTACTTC. Supplemented by reference TRBV7-2 and TRBJ2-7, the full variable domain reads GAGVSQSPSNKVTEKGKDVELRCDPISGHTALYWYRQSLGQGLEFLIYFQGNSAPDKSGLPSDRFSAERTGGSVSTLTIQRTQQEDSAVYLCASSSNPQTSVGYEQYFGPGTRLTVT.

The chain recombines TRBV27 with TRBJ2-7; 11 nucleotides align to TRBD2. The V gene's germline CDR1 is MNHEY and CDR2 SMNVEV (reference sequence). Unmatched junction bases numbered 12, after V lost 5 bases and J lost 3 bases. The CDR3 has 17 residues. CDR3 protein: CASSPSGSGRVLYEQYF. The CDR3 region has the DNA TGTGCCAGCAGTCCTTCAGGTAGCGGGAGGGTCCTCTACGAGCAGTACTTC.

The rearrangement uses TRBV6-1 and TRBJ1-5; D may be TRBD1 (6 bases). Germline CDR1 and CDR2: MNHNS and SASEGT. The ends were cut back, 6 bases at V and 4 bases at J, with 10 bases in the middle. The CDR3 length is 13 residues. CDR3 in DNA: TGTGCCAGCAGCGACGGACAGAATCAGCCCCAGCATTTT. Its translation: CASSDGQNQPQHF.

V is TRBV30 and J is TRBJ1-2, with a weak D call TRBD1 (5 bases). The germline V gene encodes CDR1 GTSNPN and CDR2 SVGIG (reference sequence). V shed 4 bases and J shed 14 bases, with 17 bases lying between them. CDR3 length: 11 amino acids. CDR3 region: CAWTKGQFDTF. DNA for the CDR3: TGTGCCTGGACAAAGGGGCAGTTTGATACCTTC.

This chain joins TRBV2 and TRBJ2-7; tentatively, D is TRBD2 (5 bases). The germline V gene encodes CDR1 SNHLY and CDR2 FYNNEI. The CDR3 loop spans 15 amino acids. V lost 4 bases and J 2 bases, leaving 15 bases between the germline ends. The CDR3 loop reads CASSGSRGSTYEQYF. The CDR3, as DNA: TGTGCCAGCAGTGGGAGCCGGGGTTCGACCTACGAGCAGTACTTC. The whole variable domain, filled in from reference TRBV2 and TRBJ2-7, reads EPEVTQTPSHQVTQMGQEVILRCVPISNHLYFYWYRQILGQKVEFLVSFYNNEISEKSEIFDDQFSVERPDGSNFTLKIRSTKLEDSAMYFCASSGSRGSTYEQYFGPGTRLTVT.